The next 25 T cell receptor beta chains were all read from a single sample in a study of CD8 T cells in Susac syndrome. Random hexamers served to reverse transcribe roughly 0.45 to 1 ug RNA. TCRdb itself ran the immunoSEQ multiplex PCR reads through MiXCR, one entry per CDR3 protein. The sample carries a few hundred thousand distinct CDR3 sequences, roughly 85% recorded once. Specimen: CD8+ T cells from PBMCs. The receptors derive from a human donor with multiple sclerosis.

The rearrangement links TRBV27 to TRBJ1-1; D ambiguous. The CDR3 totals 14 residues. Per germline, CDR1 MNHEY and CDR2 SMNVEV (reference sequence). With 6 bases removed from V and 7 bases from J, the gap between germline ends came to 18 bases. The chain's CDR3 is CASSPRPITHEAFF. The CDR3 DNA follows: TGTGCCAGCAGCCCCAGACCTATAACTCATGAAGCTTTCTTT.

V and J are TRBV13 and TRBJ2-6, with no clear D. The germline gives CDR1 PRHDT, CDR2 FYEKMQ (reference sequence). The CDR3 totals 16 residues. The ends were cut back, 3 bases at V and 0 bases at J, with 9 bases in the middle. The CDR3 here is CASSFGLSSGANVLTF. Here the CDR3 DNA reads TGTGCCAGCAGCTTCGGCCTGAGCTCTGGGGCCAACGTCCTGACTTTC.

A single count supports this clonotype. The CDR3 sequence: CASNPLGQTTYEQYF. CDR3 sequence (DNA): TGTGCCAGCAACCCCCTCGGACAGACCACCTACGAGCAGTACTTC. The chain recombines TRBV28 with TRBJ2-7; maybe TRBD1 (6 bases). Germline-derived CDR1 and CDR2 are MDHEN and SYDVKM. The CDR3 is made up of 15 amino acids. V lost 7 bases and J 2 bases, leaving 18 bases between the germline ends.

The gene calls are TRBV7-9 and TRBJ2-7, with 10 bases that match TRBD1. This CDR3 comprises 15 residues. Germline V gene data show CDR1 as SEHNR and CDR2 as FQNEAQ (reference sequence). The trim removed 5 bases at V and 8 bases at J, leaving 12 bases unmatched. The CDR3 DNA sequence: TGTGCCAGCAGCCCCCTTGGAGGGACAGGGGACAAGCAGTACTTC. Translated: CASSPLGGTGDKQYF.

Only a few counts were recorded for this clonotype. V usage is TRBV6-1 and J usage is TRBJ2-1; D is unresolved. V gave up 5 bases and J gave up 4 bases, with 12 bases separating them. CDR1 is MNHNS and CDR2 is SASEGT in the germline V gene. There are 14 residues in the CDR3. The CDR3 loop reads CASSPRARYNEQFF. The CDR3 nucleotides are TGTGCCAGCAGTCCTCGGGCCAGATACAATGAGCAGTTCTTC.

This clonotype was counted only a few times. V and J are TRBV24-1 and TRBJ2-2; no clear D. The CDR3 sequence is 14 residues long. Germline V gene lookup returns CDR1 KGHDR and CDR2 SFDVKD. Deletions cut 6 bases from V and 1 base from J, with 8 bases between. The DNA of the CDR3 is TGTGCCACCAGTAACACTATGAACACCGGGGAGCTGTTTTTT. The encoded protein is CATSNTMNTGELFF.

This clonotype was detected once. This chain connects TRBV19 to TRBJ2-7; D not certain. V lost 7 bases and J 0 bases, leaving 10 bases between the germline ends. In germline, CDR1 is LNHDA, CDR2 SQIVND (reference sequence). The CDR3 runs to 13 residues. The CDR3 sequence: CASNAGPSYEQYF. As DNA, the CDR3 is TGTGCCAGTAATGCTGGACCCTCCTACGAGCAGTACTTC.

This clonotype showed up just a few times. In nucleotides, the CDR3 is TGTGCCAGCAGCCAAAGGCGACTAGCGGTGGCCTACAATGAGCAGTTCTTC. Protein: CASSQRRLAVAYNEQFF. This chain uses TRBV14 with TRBJ2-1; 9 bases are shared with TRBD2. CDR1 SGHDN and CDR2 FVKESK come from the germline V gene. There are 17 residues in the CDR3. Trimming removed 2 bases from V and 2 bases from J; junction bases left unmatched: 7.

The J gene is TRBJ1-4, the V gene TRBV5-6, with a possible D match to TRBD1 (6 bases). Germline CDR1 SGHDT, CDR2 YYEEEE. The ends were cut back, 6 bases at V and 6 bases at J, with 15 bases in the middle. This CDR3 contains 14 residues. CDR3 loop: CASTLGGFDEKLFF. For the CDR3, the DNA is TGTGCCAGCACCCTCGGGGGCTTCGATGAAAAACTGTTTTTT.

This clonotype was seen a single time. The chain links TRBV19 to TRBJ2-1; weak D call: TRBD2 (6 bases). The CDR3 spans 16 residues. The V gene lost 5 bases and the J gene lost 9 bases, with 23 bases spanning the gap. Germline V gene sequence: CDR1 LNHDA, CDR2 SQIVND (reference sequence). The CDR3 loop reads CASSPPEGTWNGEQFF. As DNA, the CDR3 is TGTGCCAGTAGTCCCCCGGAGGGGACCTGGAACGGTGAGCAGTTCTTC. Full variable domain (missing parts from reference TRBV19 and TRBJ2-1): DGGITQSPKYLFRKEGQNVTLSCEQNLNHDAMYWYRQDPGQGLRLIYYSQIVNDFQKGDIAEGYSVSREKKESFPLTVTSAQKNPTAFYLCASSPPEGTWNGEQFFGPGTRLTVL.

The V gene is TRBV29-1, the J gene TRBJ2-3; maybe TRBD2 (6 bases). The CDR3 has 13 residues. Germline values: CDR1 SQVTM, CDR2 ANQGSEA. The V end lost 8 bases, the J end lost 2 bases, and 14 bases lay between the germline ends. Here the CDR3 DNA reads TGCAGCCCCGTGGGGGGAAACACAGATACGCAGTATTTT. This sequence encodes CSPVGGNTDTQYF.

The rearrangement uses TRBV7-2 and TRBJ1-2, with D maybe TRBD1 (5 bases). This CDR3 spans 13 amino acids. Germline loops: CDR1 SGHTA, CDR2 FQGNSA. Trimming stripped 7 bases from V and 3 bases from J, with 12 bases between. The CDR3 here is CASTPGGYYGYTF. The CDR3 region has the DNA TGTGCCAGCACCCCGGGGGGGTACTATGGCTACACCTTC.

The chain uses TRBV5-4 and TRBJ2-7; D call uncertain. The germline CDR1 and CDR2 sequences are SGHNT and YYREEE (reference sequence). V was pared by 3 bases and J by 0 bases, with 10 bases between. This CDR3 region has 14 residues. For the CDR3, the DNA is TGTGCCAGCAGCTCGAGTCTGACCTCCTACGAGCAGTACTTC. This encodes CASSSSLTSYEQYF. Full variable domain (outside the CDR3, taken from reference TRBV5-4 and TRBJ2-7): ETGVTQSPTHLIKTRGQQVTLRCSSQSGHNTVSWYQQALGQGPQFIFQYYREEENGRGNFPPRFSGLQFPNYSSELNVNALELDDSALYLCASSSSLTSYEQYFGPGTRLTVT.

V gene TRBV28 combines with J gene TRBJ2-2; TRBD2 agrees at 7 bases. The V segment lost 3 bases and the J segment 6 bases; nucleotides outside the gene matches: 13. The CDR3 runs 17 residues. Germline V gives CDR1 MDHEN, CDR2 SYDVKM. This CDR3 is CASSLGLAELGAGELFF. The CDR3 DNA reads as TGTGCCAGCAGTTTGGGGCTAGCGGAACTGGGGGCCGGGGAGCTGTTTTTT.

V and J are TRBV4-3 and TRBJ2-1; a weak D match, TRBD2 (5 bases). CDR1 is LGHNA and CDR2 is YSLEER in the germline V gene. CDR3 length equals 15 residues. Deletions cut 4 bases from V and 8 bases from J, with 18 bases between. The CDR3 nucleotides are TGCGCCAGCAGCCTGGACTCACGACCGACCGATGAGCAGTTCTTC. Its protein is CASSLDSRPTDEQFF.

The rearrangement uses TRBV5-5 and TRBJ1-5; D unclear. The germline V gene has CDR1 SGHKS and CDR2 YYEKEE (reference sequence). Trimming removed 5 bases at V and 6 bases at J, with 21 bases between. This CDR3 is built from 16 residues. CDR3 loop: CASSSHLYGPTQPQHF. CDR3 coding DNA: TGTGCCAGCAGTTCACACCTTTACGGGCCTACTCAGCCCCAGCATTTT.

The chain combines TRBV28 with TRBJ2-5; D is ambiguous. With 4 bases removed from V and 5 bases from J, the gap between germline ends came to 14 bases. Germline CDR1 reads MDHEN; CDR2 reads SYDVKM. This CDR3 is built from 14 residues. The CDR3 is CASSSLGVWETQYF. The CDR3 DNA reads TGTGCCAGCAGTTCATTAGGCGTCTGGGAGACCCAGTACTTC.

This rearrangement joins TRBV20-1 to TRBJ1-2; no clear D gene. Germline values: CDR1 DFQATT, CDR2 SNEGSKA (reference sequence). This CDR3 is built from 13 residues. Trimming took 0 bases from V and 8 from J, leaving 13 bases between them. This CDR3 reads CSARDSGVRGYTF. CDR3 in DNA: TGCAGTGCTAGAGATTCCGGGGTCCGCGGCTACACCTTC.

In this sample, this clonotype turned up a few times. This chain connects TRBV27 to TRBJ2-7, with 7 bases fitting TRBD1. The CDR3 loop spans 15 amino acids. The trim removed 7 bases at V and 1 base at J, leaving 10 bases unmatched. CDR1 is MNHEY, CDR2 SMNVEV, per germline (reference sequence). CDR3 amino acids: CASKAGTASSYEQYF. The CDR3 coding sequence is TGTGCCAGCAAAGCCGGGACAGCGTCTTCCTACGAGCAGTACTTC.

The CDR3 DNA follows: TGTGCCAGCAGGGACAGTGTTCAAGAGACCCAGTACTTC. Amino acids: CASRDSVQETQYF. The chain employs TRBV6-5 and TRBJ2-5, with D possibly TRBD1 on 6 matching bases. V gave up 6 bases and J gave up 2 bases, with 10 bases separating them. The CDR3 loop spans 13 amino acids. The germline gives CDR1 MNHEY, CDR2 SVGAGI.

V is TRBV4-3 and J is TRBJ2-7; 8 nucleotides align to TRBD1. Trimming cost V 0 bases and J 3 bases; bases outside gene matches: 7. This CDR3 contains 16 residues. The V gene's germline CDR1 is LGHNA and CDR2 YSLEER. The DNA for the CDR3 is TGCGCCAGCAGCCAAGAGTTCCGACAGGGGCTCTACGAGCAGTACTTC. Translation: CASSQEFRQGLYEQYF.

The chain links TRBV30 to TRBJ1-5; a possible D gene is TRBD1 (5 bases). Germline CDR1 and CDR2: GTSNPN and SVGIG (reference sequence). This CDR3 has 12 amino acids. V was shortened by 1 base and J by 7 bases, with 8 bases between the two germline ends. The CDR3 loop is CAWSGSGQPQHF. The DNA for the CDR3 is TGTGCCTGGAGTGGATCAGGGCAGCCCCAGCATTTT.

The chain links TRBV27 to TRBJ1-2, with 7 bases aligning to TRBD1. The CDR3 runs 17 residues. V shed 4 bases, J shed 4 bases, and the junction held 15 bases outside the gene matches. Germline assignment: CDR1 MNHEY and CDR2 SMNVEV (reference sequence). CDR3 DNA: TGTGCCAGCAGTTCTCCGGGCCAGGGGGGAAAAGGCTATGGCTACACCTTC. It yields the protein CASSSPGQGGKGYGYTF.

The genes are TRBV6-1 and TRBJ1-2; no reliable D call. The V and J ends lost 8 bases and 2 bases respectively, with 30 bases between them. The CDR3 has 19 residues. In germline, CDR1 is MNHNS, CDR2 SASEGT. The DNA of the CDR3 is TGTGCCAGCTACCACCCCCCAGACCTCTCACCCGGGGTCAACTATGGCTACACCTTC. Translation gives CASYHPPDLSPGVNYGYTF.

This chain connects TRBV6-5 to TRBJ1-1; TRBD1 might be the D (6 bases). Trimming shortened V by 6 bases and J by 1 base, and 15 bases separated the two germline ends. From germline, CDR1 is MNHEY and CDR2 SVGAGI. The CDR3 is 15 residues long. The CDR3 sequence is CASSQHGGPNTEAFF. The DNA for the CDR3 is TGTGCCAGCAGCCAGCATGGGGGGCCGAACACTGAAGCTTTCTTT.